This TCR beta chain was recovered during a study of blood T cells in healthy people across ages. About the research overall: Template switching retrieved approximately one barcoded beta molecule for each two T cells. Study-wide results and caveats: Estimates of total diversity, which came from one million sequenced T cells, were considered to be underestimates.

PBMCs numbering at least 6.5 million were isolated per sample. This clonotype was counted between two and nine times. Its cognate antigen is unknown. V gave up 3 bases and J gave up 1 base, with 3 bases separating them. CDR1 is ENHRY, CDR2 SYGVKD, per germline. The CDR3 runs 13 residues. A sample-barcoded 5' primer and a J-beta primer mix were used in a second PCR of about 7 to 12 cycles. TCRdb used MiXCR to reprocess the 5' RACE reads, holding one entry per CDR3 protein. Of 270,000 or so distinct CDR3 sequences in the sample, 27% were seen once. J is TRBJ2-2 and V is TRBV10-3, with D unresolved. Specimen: blood. The TCR comes from a woman between 70 and 85 years old in good health. CDR3 residues: CAISDRNTGELFF. DNA for the CDR3: TGTGCCATCAGTGACAGGAACACCGGGGAGCTGTTTTTT.